The sequence of this T cell receptor (beta chain) was determined in a study of cytomegalovirus exposure and HLA in healthy donors. It was with 60 Vbeta and 13 Jbeta primers that the PCR ran. Data came from immunoSEQ multiplex PCR; TCRdb stores just in-frame clones and leaves some out. The table records about 130,000 clones, approximately 78% of them present only once. The CDR3 covers 12 residues. V was trimmed by 3 bases and J by 4 bases, leaving 7 bases between them. Looked up from germline, CDR1 is MNHNS and CDR2 is SASEGT. This clone was picked up one time. This TCR was sampled from a woman between 50 and 59 years old in good health and CMV-seropositive. The gene calls are TRBV6-1 and TRBJ2-7; D unclear. The sequenced material came from PBMCs. The CDR3 DNA is TGTGCCAGCAGTGAGCACAGTTACGAGCAGTACTTC. It specifies CASSEHSYEQYF.